This T cell receptor (beta chain) was identified during a study of spatial heterogeneity in lung cancer. Overall study: PBMC collected at follow-up were sequenced when available, a median of roughly 24 months after resection.

The time point denotes: blood at routine non-recurrence follow-up after resection. Whole RNA from tumor, nontumor lung or frozen PBMC was sequenced unsorted. V dropped 2 bases and J dropped 6; count of bases not matched to a gene: 4. The CDR3 contains 14 residues. Germline V gives CDR1 SGHVS, CDR2 FQNEAQ. TCR cDNA molecules were tagged individually, and each one carried a unique molecular identifier. In TCRdb, the 5' RACE reads were re-called with MiXCR into one record per CDR3 protein. This sample yields around 29,000 distinct CDR3 sequences, of which less than 11% are seen a single time; roughly 29% belongs to the top ten. This clonotype was seen at least ten times.

The sequence came from a female donor with early-stage non-small cell lung cancer. This chain joins TRBV7-8 and TRBJ1-5; 7 nucleotides line up with TRBD1. Specimen: PBMCs, collected at follow-up. The CDR3 region is CASSLTGEGQPQHF. The DNA for the CDR3 is TGTGCCAGCAGCTTAACAGGGGAAGGTCAGCCCCAGCATTTT. Variable domain in full (rest from reference TRBV7-8 and TRBJ1-5): GAGVSQSPRYKVAKRGQDVALRCDPISGHVSLFWYQQALGQGPEFLTYFQNEAQLDKSGLPSDRFFAERPEGSVSTLKIQRTQQEDSAVYLCASSLTGEGQPQHFGDGTRLSIL.